This entry is about one TCR beta chain. This sample was taken from a study of blood T cell repertoires in COVID-19. Turning to the study itself: Acute and convalescent COVID-19 samples came from the United States, Italy and Spain. Sample material is recorded as cDNA or gDNA derived from T cells, B-cell-depleted T cells, or PBMCs.

Original processing methods: Researchers report that nucleated cell counts were estimated from reference gene primer amplification. Clones were read by immunoSEQ multiplex PCR, and TCRdb kept only the in-frame ones, dropping some. For V, J and clone size, that table is used; D and trimming come from the DNA. The sample lists roughly 200,000 clones, 70% to 90% occurring once. Germline assignment: CDR1 SGHTA and CDR2 FQGNSA. Trimming stripped 2 bases from V and 4 bases from J, with 8 bases between. This CDR3 contains 13 residues. The rearrangement uses TRBV7-2 and TRBJ1-2; no definite D call. The sample was peripheral blood. This clonotype was sampled from a man aged 35 to 55 with active or convalescent COVID-19. CDR3 sequence: CASSLSGSYGYTF. CDR3 nucleotide sequence: TGTGCCAGCAGCTTAAGTGGTAGCTATGGCTACACCTTC.